The 14 T cell receptor beta chains below were found in one sample sequenced in a study of blood T cell repertoires in COVID-19. Using immunoSEQ multiplex PCR, the repertoire was profiled, and TCRdb retains in-frame clones only, with some absent. This table holds around 370,000 clones, almost 90% found once. The sample taken for sequencing was peripheral blood. These receptors all come from a woman in her 70s with COVID-19, enrolled during active disease.

The V call is TRBV5-1, the J call TRBJ1-1, with D possibly being TRBD1 (5 bases). Germline V lookup: CDR1 SGHRS, CDR2 YFSETQ. There are 15 residues in the CDR3. V lost 3 bases and J lost 1, with 13 bases in between. CDR3 DNA sequence: TGCGCCAGCAGCTGGAGGGGTTCGGGGAACACTGAAGCTTTCTTT. It codes for CASSWRGSGNTEAFF.

The rearrangement links TRBV28 to TRBJ1-3; D remains ambiguous. The length of the CDR3 is 13 residues. CDR1 is MDHEN, CDR2 SYDVKM, per germline. V shed 6 bases and J shed 3 bases, with 9 bases lying between them. The CDR3 DNA is TGTGCCAGCAGCCAAACTCGTGGAAACACCATATATTTT. This codes for CASSQTRGNTIYF.

This chain joins TRBV28 and TRBJ1-2, with TRBD1 identical over 8 bases. Germline lookup yields CDR1 MDHEN and CDR2 SYDVKM. The CDR3 runs 16 residues. Unmatched junction bases numbered 9, after V lost 5 bases and J lost 1 base. The CDR3 DNA reads as TGTGCCAGCAGTCGTGGACAGGGCCCCTTTAACTATGGCTACACCTTC. Amino acid sequence: CASSRGQGPFNYGYTF.

This sequence joins TRBV19 and TRBJ1-5, with 8 bases that match TRBD1. Unmatched junction bases numbered 13, after V lost 6 bases and J lost 0 bases. The CDR3 has 18 residues. Germline values: CDR1 LNHDA, CDR2 SQIVND (reference sequence). The CDR3 bases are TGTGCCAGTAGCACCCCGACAGGGGAGGTGGATAGCAATCAGCCCCAGCATTTT. It yields the protein CASSTPTGEVDSNQPQHF. Filled out from reference TRBV19 and TRBJ1-5, the complete variable domain reads DGGITQSPKYLFRKEGQNVTLSCEQNLNHDAMYWYRQDPGQGLRLIYYSQIVNDFQKGDIAEGYSVSREKKESFPLTVTSAQKNPTAFYLCASSTPTGEVDSNQPQHFGDGTRLSIL.

J is TRBJ1-2 and V is TRBV3-1 (or the pseudogene TRBV3-2); D is unclear. The CDR3 totals 11 residues. Trimming cost V 4 bases and J 8 bases, with 8 bases left between them. CDR1 is LGHDT and CDR2 is YNNKEL in the germline V gene (reference sequence). This CDR3 reads CASSRATGYTF. The CDR3 nucleotides are TGTGCCAGCAGCCGGGCAACCGGCTACACCTTC.

The gene calls are TRBV24-1 and TRBJ1-1, with no clear D. V lost 8 bases and J lost 1, with 10 bases in between. The CDR3 contains 13 residues. Germline-derived CDR1 and CDR2 are KGHDR and SFDVKD. CDR3 region: CATKGRTNTEAFF. Written as DNA, the CDR3 is TGTGCCACCAAAGGGAGGACGAACACTGAAGCTTTCTTT.

The gene calls are TRBV5-1 and TRBJ2-1; no reliable D call. CDR1 SGHRS and CDR2 YFSETQ come from the germline V gene. Trimming pared 2 bases from V and 5 bases from J, leaving 5 bases between. The length of the CDR3 is 12 residues. In DNA, the CDR3 is TGCGCCAGCAGCTTTTCCAACAATGAGCAGTTCTTC. It encodes CASSFSNNEQFF.

The chain uses TRBV18 and TRBJ1-5; 7 bases agree with TRBD1. The CDR3 consists of 14 residues. V dropped 6 bases and J dropped 6; count of bases not matched to a gene: 8. Germline V CDR1 and CDR2: KGHSH, LQKENI. CDR3 amino acids: CASSRDRDRQPQHF. The CDR3 coding sequence is TGTGCCAGCTCGCGAGACAGGGACCGTCAGCCCCAGCATTTT.

The chain combines TRBV24-1 with TRBJ2-3; weak D call: TRBD2 (6 bases). V gave up 8 bases and J gave up 7 bases, with 15 bases separating them. CDR1 KGHDR and CDR2 SFDVKD come from the germline V gene. The CDR3 runs 13 residues. The CDR3 is CATIADRGNTQYF. The CDR3 coding sequence is TGTGCCACCATAGCGGATCGGGGGAATACGCAGTATTTT.

The chain carries TRBV19 and TRBJ1-2; a weak D match, TRBD1 (6 bases). The CDR3 runs to 16 residues. V lost 1 base and J lost 2, with 14 bases in between. Germline V gene data show CDR1 as LNHDA and CDR2 as SQIVND (reference sequence). The chain's CDR3 is CASSIAWGTGNYGYTF. CDR3 nucleotide sequence: TGTGCCAGTAGTATAGCCTGGGGAACAGGGAACTATGGCTACACCTTC.

V usage is TRBV9 and J usage is TRBJ1-3; D ambiguous. Trimming pared 0 bases from V and 1 base from J, leaving 8 bases between. The CDR3 has 15 amino acids. CDR1 and CDR2 (germline): SGDLS, YYNGEE. CDR3 residues: CASSVGLGSGNTIYF. As DNA, the CDR3 is TGTGCCAGCAGCGTAGGCCTCGGGTCTGGAAACACCATATATTTT.

The rearrangement joins TRBV24-1 to TRBJ1-5, with D maybe TRBD1 (6 bases). Germline V gene sequence: CDR1 KGHDR, CDR2 SFDVKD. The V end lost 3 bases, the J end lost 1 base, and 12 bases lay between the germline ends. The CDR3 contains 16 residues. The CDR3 region is CATSDPRGGSNQPQHF. The CDR3 coding sequence is TGTGCCACCAGTGATCCTAGGGGGGGCAGCAATCAGCCCCAGCATTTT.

The J gene is TRBJ2-5, the V gene TRBV6-4; 11 bases match TRBD2. The CDR3 runs to 15 residues. V was pared by 5 bases and J by 2 bases, with 4 bases of the junction left unmatched. From germline, CDR1 is MRHNA and CDR2 SNTAGT. In DNA form, the CDR3 reads TGTGCCAGCAGTCCAACTAGCGGGGGACAAGAGACCCAGTACTTC. Residues: CASSPTSGGQETQYF.

A single count supports this clone. The chain employs TRBV5-1 and TRBJ2-3, with a possible D match to TRBD2 (5 bases). V lost 3 bases and J 2 bases, leaving 16 bases between the germline ends. From germline, CDR1 is SGHRS and CDR2 YFSETQ. The CDR3 consists of 16 residues. CDR3 bases: TGCGCCAGCAGCTCCCATTCGGGATTACACACAGATACGCAGTATTTT. Translation gives CASSSHSGLHTDTQYF.